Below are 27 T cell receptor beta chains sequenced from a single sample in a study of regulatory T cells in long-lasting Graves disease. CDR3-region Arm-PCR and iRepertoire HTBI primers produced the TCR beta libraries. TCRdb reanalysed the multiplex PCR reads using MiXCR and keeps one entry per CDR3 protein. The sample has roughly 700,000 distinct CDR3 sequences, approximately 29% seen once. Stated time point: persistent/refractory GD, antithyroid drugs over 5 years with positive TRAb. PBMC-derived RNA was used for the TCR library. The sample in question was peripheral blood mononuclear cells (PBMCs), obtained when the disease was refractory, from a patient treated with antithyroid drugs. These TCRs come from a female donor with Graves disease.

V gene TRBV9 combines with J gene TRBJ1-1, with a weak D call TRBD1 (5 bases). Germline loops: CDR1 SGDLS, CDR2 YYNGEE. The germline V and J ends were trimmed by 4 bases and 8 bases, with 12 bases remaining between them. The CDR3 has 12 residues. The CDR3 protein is CASSPGLGEAFF. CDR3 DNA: TGTGCCAGCAGCCCGGGACTCGGGGAAGCTTTCTTT.

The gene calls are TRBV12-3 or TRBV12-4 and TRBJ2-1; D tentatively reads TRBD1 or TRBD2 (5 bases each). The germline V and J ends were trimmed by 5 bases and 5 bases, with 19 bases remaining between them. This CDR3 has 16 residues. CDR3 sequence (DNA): TGTGCCAGCAGTGTAAACCGGGGCGAGGTGGACAATGAGCAGTTCTTC. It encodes CASSVNRGEVDNEQFF.

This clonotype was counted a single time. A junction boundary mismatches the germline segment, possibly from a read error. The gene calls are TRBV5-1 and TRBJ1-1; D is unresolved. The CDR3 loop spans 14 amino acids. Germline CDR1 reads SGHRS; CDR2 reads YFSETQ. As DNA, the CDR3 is TGCACCAGCAGCTCCGCCAGCCTGAACACTGAAGCTTTCTTT. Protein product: CTSSSASLNTEAFF.

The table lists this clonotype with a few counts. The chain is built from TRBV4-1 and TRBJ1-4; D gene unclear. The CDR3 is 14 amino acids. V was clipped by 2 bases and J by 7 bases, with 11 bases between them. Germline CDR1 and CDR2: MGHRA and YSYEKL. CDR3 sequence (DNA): TGCGCCAGCAGCCAACAGGAGATCAGTGAAAAACTGTTTTTT. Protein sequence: CASSQQEISEKLFF.

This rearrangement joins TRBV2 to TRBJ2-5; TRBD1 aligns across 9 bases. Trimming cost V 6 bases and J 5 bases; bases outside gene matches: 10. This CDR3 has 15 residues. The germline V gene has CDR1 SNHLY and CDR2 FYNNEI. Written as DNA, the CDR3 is TGTGCCAGCAGCCGAGGGACAGGGTCGGGGGAGACCCAGTACTTC. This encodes CASSRGTGSGETQYF.

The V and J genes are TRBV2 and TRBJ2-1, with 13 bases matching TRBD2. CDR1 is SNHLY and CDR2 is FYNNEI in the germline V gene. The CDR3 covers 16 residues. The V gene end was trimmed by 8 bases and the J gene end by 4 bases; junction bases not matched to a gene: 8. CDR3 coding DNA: TGTGCCAGCTATGGGACTAGCGGGATTCGGTACAATGAGCAGTTCTTC. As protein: CASYGTSGIRYNEQFF.

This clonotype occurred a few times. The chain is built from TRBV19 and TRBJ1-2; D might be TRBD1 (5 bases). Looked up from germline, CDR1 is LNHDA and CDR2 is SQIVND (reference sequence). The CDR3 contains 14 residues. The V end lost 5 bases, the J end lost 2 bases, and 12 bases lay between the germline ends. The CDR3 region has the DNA TGTGCCAGTAGTGGGGCCTTCGGGAACTATGGCTACACCTTC. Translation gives CASSGAFGNYGYTF.

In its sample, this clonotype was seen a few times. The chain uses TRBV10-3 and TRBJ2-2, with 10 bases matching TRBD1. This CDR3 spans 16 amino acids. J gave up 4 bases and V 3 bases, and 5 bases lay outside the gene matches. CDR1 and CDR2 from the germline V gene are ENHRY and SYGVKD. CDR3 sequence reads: CAISDPGTGVTGELFF. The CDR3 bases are TGTGCCATCAGTGACCCCGGGACAGGGGTCACCGGGGAGCTGTTTTTT.

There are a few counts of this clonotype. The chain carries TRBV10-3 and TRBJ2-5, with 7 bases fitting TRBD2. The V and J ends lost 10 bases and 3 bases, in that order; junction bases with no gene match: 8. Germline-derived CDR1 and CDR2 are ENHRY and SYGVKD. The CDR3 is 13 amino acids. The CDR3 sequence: CASHRDYKETQYF. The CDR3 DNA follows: TGTGCCAGCCACCGGGACTATAAAGAGACCCAGTACTTC.

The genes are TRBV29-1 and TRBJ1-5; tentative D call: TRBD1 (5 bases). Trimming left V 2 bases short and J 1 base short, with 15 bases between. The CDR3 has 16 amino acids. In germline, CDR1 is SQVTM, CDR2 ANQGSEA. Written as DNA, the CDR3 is TGCAGCGTTGAAAAGCCAGGGACGCTAAGCAATCAGCCCCAGCATTTT. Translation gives CSVEKPGTLSNQPQHF.

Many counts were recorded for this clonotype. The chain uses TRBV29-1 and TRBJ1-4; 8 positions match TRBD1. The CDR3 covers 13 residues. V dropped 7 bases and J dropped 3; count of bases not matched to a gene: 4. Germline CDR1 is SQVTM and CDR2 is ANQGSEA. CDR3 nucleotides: TGCAGCGCTCAGGGGGCAGCTAATGAAAAACTGTTTTTT. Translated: CSAQGAANEKLFF.

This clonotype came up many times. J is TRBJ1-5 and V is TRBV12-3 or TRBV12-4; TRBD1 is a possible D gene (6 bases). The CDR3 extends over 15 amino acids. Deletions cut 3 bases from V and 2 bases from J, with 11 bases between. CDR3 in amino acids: CASSLRGFGNQPQHF. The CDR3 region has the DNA TGTGCCAGCAGTTTGAGGGGGTTCGGCAATCAGCCCCAGCATTTT.

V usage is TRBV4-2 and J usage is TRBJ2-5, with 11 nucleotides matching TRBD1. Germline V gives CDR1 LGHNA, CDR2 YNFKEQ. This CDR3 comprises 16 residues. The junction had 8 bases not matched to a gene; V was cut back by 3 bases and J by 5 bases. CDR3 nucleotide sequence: TGTGCCAGCAGCCAGGAGGACAGGGGGCTGGAGGAGACCCAGTACTTC. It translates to CASSQEDRGLEETQYF.

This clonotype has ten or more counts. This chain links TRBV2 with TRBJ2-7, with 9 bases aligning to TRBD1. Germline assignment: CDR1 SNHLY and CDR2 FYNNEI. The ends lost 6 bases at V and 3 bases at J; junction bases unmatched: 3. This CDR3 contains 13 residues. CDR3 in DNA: TGTGCCAGCAGGGAGGACAGGGGCTACGAGCAGTACTTC. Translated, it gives CASREDRGYEQYF.

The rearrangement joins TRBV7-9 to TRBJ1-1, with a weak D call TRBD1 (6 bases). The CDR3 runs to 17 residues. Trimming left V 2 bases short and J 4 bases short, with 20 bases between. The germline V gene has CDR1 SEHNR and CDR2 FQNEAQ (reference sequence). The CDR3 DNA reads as TGTGCCAGCAGCTTACCCTCGGGGGGCGGTGGGAGCACTGAAGCTTTCTTT. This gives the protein CASSLPSGGGGSTEAFF.

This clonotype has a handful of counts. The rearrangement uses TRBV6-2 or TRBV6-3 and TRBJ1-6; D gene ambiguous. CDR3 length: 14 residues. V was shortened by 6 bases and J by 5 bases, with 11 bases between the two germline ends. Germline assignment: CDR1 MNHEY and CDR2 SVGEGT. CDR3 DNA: TGTGCCAGCAGCCCGATTGCAGATAATTCACCCCTCCACTTT. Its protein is CASSPIADNSPLHF.

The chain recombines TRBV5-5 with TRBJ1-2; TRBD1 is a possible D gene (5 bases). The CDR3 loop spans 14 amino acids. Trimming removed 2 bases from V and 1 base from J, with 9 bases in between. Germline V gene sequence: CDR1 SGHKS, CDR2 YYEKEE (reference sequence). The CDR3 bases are TGTGCCAGCAGCTTCGTCAGGGATAACTATGGCTACACCTTC. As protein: CASSFVRDNYGYTF.

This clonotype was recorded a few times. CDR3 nucleotide sequence: TGTGCCAGCAGTGGATCGACCTTCTCCTACGAGCAGTACTTC. It translates to CASSGSTFSYEQYF. The chain couples TRBV25-1 to TRBJ2-7; D unresolved. The V end was cut by 4 bases, the J end by 0 bases, with 10 bases between. This CDR3 has 14 residues. Per the germline V gene, CDR1 is MGHDK and CDR2 is SYGVNS.

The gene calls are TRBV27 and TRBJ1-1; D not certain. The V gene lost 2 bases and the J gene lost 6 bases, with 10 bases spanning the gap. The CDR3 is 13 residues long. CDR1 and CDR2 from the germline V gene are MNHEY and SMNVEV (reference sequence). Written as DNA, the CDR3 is TGTGCCAGCAGTTTAAGGGTTCCGCCTGAAGCTTTCTTT. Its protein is CASSLRVPPEAFF.

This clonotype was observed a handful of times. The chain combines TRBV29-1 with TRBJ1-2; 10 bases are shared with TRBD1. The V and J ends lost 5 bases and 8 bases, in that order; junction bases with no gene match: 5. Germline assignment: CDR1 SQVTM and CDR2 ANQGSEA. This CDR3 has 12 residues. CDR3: CSVRQGASGYTF. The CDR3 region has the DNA TGCAGCGTTCGACAGGGGGCGAGCGGCTACACCTTC.

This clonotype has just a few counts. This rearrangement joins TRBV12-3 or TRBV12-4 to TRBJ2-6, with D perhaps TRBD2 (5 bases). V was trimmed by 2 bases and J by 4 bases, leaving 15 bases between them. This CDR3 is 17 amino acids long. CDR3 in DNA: TGTGCCAGCAGTTTACGGGGTAGCCCCGGAGGGGCCAACGTCCTGACTTTC. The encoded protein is CASSLRGSPGGANVLTF.

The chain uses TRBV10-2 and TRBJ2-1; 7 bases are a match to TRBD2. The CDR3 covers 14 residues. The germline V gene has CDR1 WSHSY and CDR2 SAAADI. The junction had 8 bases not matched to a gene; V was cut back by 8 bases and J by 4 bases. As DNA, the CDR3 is TGCGCCAGCCGGGGGAGGGGTCCTTACAATGAGCAGTTCTTC. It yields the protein CASRGRGPYNEQFF.

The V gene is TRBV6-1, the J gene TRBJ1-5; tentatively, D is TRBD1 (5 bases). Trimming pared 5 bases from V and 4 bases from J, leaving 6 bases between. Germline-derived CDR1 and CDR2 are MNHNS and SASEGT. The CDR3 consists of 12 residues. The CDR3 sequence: CASSKGNQPQHF. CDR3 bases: TGTGCCAGCAGTAAGGGGAATCAGCCCCAGCATTTT.

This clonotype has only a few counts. The DNA of the CDR3 is TGTGCCAGCAGTTTTGGGGGGGATGAAAAACTGTTTTTT. Amino acids: CASSFGGDEKLFF. The V and J genes are TRBV27 and TRBJ1-4; D is possibly TRBD1 (5 bases). Germline V gene lookup returns CDR1 MNHEY and CDR2 SMNVEV (reference sequence). With 3 bases removed from V and 6 bases from J, the gap between germline ends came to 8 bases. The CDR3 length is 13 residues.

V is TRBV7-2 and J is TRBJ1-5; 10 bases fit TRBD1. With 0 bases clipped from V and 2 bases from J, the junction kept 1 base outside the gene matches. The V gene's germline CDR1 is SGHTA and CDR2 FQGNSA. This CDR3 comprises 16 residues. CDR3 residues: CASSLAGTGGNQPQHF. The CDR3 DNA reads TGTGCCAGCAGCTTAGCCGGGACAGGGGGCAATCAGCCCCAGCATTTT.

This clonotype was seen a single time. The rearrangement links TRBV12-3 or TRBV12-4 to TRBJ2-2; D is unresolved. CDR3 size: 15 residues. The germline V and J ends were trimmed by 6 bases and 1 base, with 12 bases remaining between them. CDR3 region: CASSPPFQNTGELFF. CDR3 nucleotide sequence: TGTGCCAGCAGCCCCCCGTTCCAGAACACCGGGGAGCTGTTTTTT.

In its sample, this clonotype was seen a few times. DNA for the CDR3: TGTGCCAGTATCCCTCGTGGCGGCCTCTTTCAAACTGAAGCTTTCTTT. Amino acids: CASIPRGGLFQTEAFF. The genes are TRBV19 and TRBJ1-1; D is uncertain. CDR1 is LNHDA, CDR2 SQIVND, per germline (reference sequence). This CDR3 comprises 16 residues. The V end was cut by 7 bases, the J end by 5 bases, with 23 bases between.